Listed here are 22 T cell receptor beta chains from one sample, sequenced in a study of T cell therapy after organ transplantation. The time point here: 4-8 weeks after completion of therapy. Data came from immunoSEQ multiplex PCR; TCRdb stores just in-frame clones and leaves some out. The sample records over a thousand clones, about 64% being singletons. What these receptors recognize is not known. Material: CD8+ T cells from blood, obtained after autologous CMV-specific T cell therapy. Receptors originate from a human patient who had received a solid organ transplant and had CMV disease. Some T cells may be transferred from the graft donor.

The J gene is TRBJ2-3, the V gene TRBV9, with 7 bases lining up with TRBD2. V was clipped by 4 bases and J by 0 bases; unmatched bases: 14. CDR3 length: 18 residues. Germline CDR1 SGDLS, CDR2 YYNGEE. The CDR3 region is CASSSILLAEISTDTQYF. CDR3 in DNA: TGTGCCAGCAGCTCGATCCTCCTAGCGGAAATTAGCACAGATACGCAGTATTTT.

This clone has a handful of counts. The V and J genes are TRBV5-8 and TRBJ2-7, with D possibly TRBD2 on 6 matching bases. Germline CDR1 and CDR2: SGHTS and YDEGEE. The CDR3 consists of 14 residues. V gave up 0 bases and J gave up 4 bases, with 11 bases separating them. CDR3 residues: CASSLGSLAYEQYF. DNA for the CDR3: TGTGCCAGCAGCTTGGGATCCCTAGCGTACGAGCAGTACTTC.

This clone was found a few times. The chain recombines TRBV6-4 with TRBJ2-3; 12 positions agree with TRBD2. The CDR3 totals 15 residues. The germline V gene encodes CDR1 MRHNA and CDR2 SNTAGT. Trimming removed 6 bases from V and 3 bases from J; junction bases left unmatched: 4. The CDR3 reads CASSLAGGPTDTQYF. The DNA for the CDR3 is TGTGCCAGCAGCCTAGCGGGGGGGCCGACAGATACGCAGTATTTT.

Only a few counts were recorded for this clone. V is TRBV11-2 and J is TRBJ2-7, with D perhaps TRBD1 (6 bases). Germline values: CDR1 SGHAT, CDR2 FQNNGV. V lost 3 bases and J lost 1, with 7 bases in between. This CDR3 has 13 residues. The CDR3 DNA reads as TGTGCCAGCAGCTTCAGGGGTTCCTACGAGCAGTACTTC. This gives the protein CASSFRGSYEQYF.

This chain joins TRBV30 and TRBJ1-1; D is unresolved. Germline-derived CDR1 and CDR2 are GTSNPN and SVGIG (reference sequence). V was cut by 0 bases and J by 1 base, with 12 bases left in between. The CDR3 runs 15 residues. CDR3: CAWSVGVGRNTEAFF. The CDR3 coding sequence is TGTGCCTGGAGTGTAGGAGTTGGCAGGAACACTGAAGCTTTCTTT.

This clone was seen only once. One junction end does not reproduce the germline sequence, and a read error may be involved. This same CDR3 is encoded by further DNA sequences in the sample. The genes are TRBV5-4 and TRBJ2-2; 11 positions agree with TRBD2. This CDR3 comprises 18 residues. Per germline, CDR1 SGHNT and CDR2 YYREEE (reference sequence). The CDR3 nucleotides read TGCGCCAGCAGCCTTGGAGCGGGACTAGCGGCAAACACCGGGGAGCTGTTTTTT. This encodes CASSLGAGLAANTGELFF.

The J gene is TRBJ2-7, the V gene TRBV7-3; a possible D gene is TRBD1 (6 bases). The CDR3 covers 14 residues. Germline CDR1 is SGHTA and CDR2 is FQGTGA. V lost 6 bases and J 1 base, leaving 13 bases between the germline ends. This CDR3 reads CASRQLTGSYEQYF. CDR3 coding DNA: TGTGCCAGCAGACAATTGACAGGTTCCTACGAGCAGTACTTC.

This chain links TRBV5-4 with TRBJ2-3; 10 positions agree with TRBD1. The CDR3 length is 16 residues. Germline trimming cut 4 bases from V and 1 base from J; bases unmatched to any gene: 6. The germline gives CDR1 SGHNT, CDR2 YYREEE (reference sequence). DNA for the CDR3: TGTGCCAGCAGCGGACCCGGGACAGGGGGCACAGATACGCAGTATTTT. This encodes CASSGPGTGGTDTQYF.

This clone was found once. The chain carries TRBV5-6 and TRBJ1-2, with D perhaps matching TRBD1 (5 bases). The CDR3 is made up of 15 amino acids. Trimming removed 2 bases from V and 5 bases from J, with 16 bases in between. Germline CDR1 and CDR2: SGHDT and YYEEEE. The CDR3 DNA reads TGTGCCAGCAGCTTCGCGACAGAGGTTTTTTATGGCTACACCTTC. Its translation is CASSFATEVFYGYTF.

J is TRBJ2-7 and V is TRBV6-6; D perhaps matches TRBD1 (5 bases). V was cut by 2 bases and J by 0 bases, with 8 bases left in between. Per germline, CDR1 MNHNY and CDR2 SVGAGI (reference sequence). The CDR3 is 14 amino acids. The CDR3 loop is CASSYPDISYEQYF. CDR3 sequence (DNA): TGTGCCAGCAGTTACCCGGACATCTCCTACGAGCAGTACTTC.

This clone was seen only once. This chain joins TRBV19 and TRBJ2-5; possible D gene TRBD1, 6 bases. Trimming shortened V by 2 bases and J by 3 bases, and 13 bases separated the two germline ends. From germline, CDR1 is LNHDA and CDR2 SQIVND (reference sequence). CDR3 length: 15 amino acids. The CDR3 nucleotides read TGTGCCAGTAGTATATTCACCGGGACAAAAGAGACCCAGTACTTC. Amino acid sequence: CASSIFTGTKETQYF.

This clone was recorded a few times. The rearrangement joins TRBV13 to TRBJ1-2; D perhaps matches TRBD1 (5 bases). V lost 11 bases and J lost 7, with 17 bases in between. The CDR3 has 12 amino acids. Germline CDR1 reads PRHDT; CDR2 reads FYEKMQ (reference sequence). The CDR3 DNA reads as TGTGCCTCCTGGATAGGGGCGGGTGGCTACACCTTC. This sequence encodes CASWIGAGGYTF.

This chain connects TRBV4-3 to TRBJ2-1, with D perhaps matching TRBD1 or TRBD2 (5 bases each). This CDR3 region has 13 residues. Germline V lookup: CDR1 LGHNA, CDR2 YSLEER. V lost 3 bases to trimming and J lost 9 bases, with 12 bases between them. In DNA, the CDR3 is TGCGCCAGCAGCCAGACCGAGGGACCTGAGCAGTTCTTC. Amino acid sequence: CASSQTEGPEQFF.

Here the CDR3 reads CASRYSGGNEQFF. The DNA for the CDR3 is TGTGCCAGCAGATATAGCGGGGGCAATGAGCAGTTCTTC. The chain has TRBV27 and TRBJ2-1; the match to TRBD2 covers 9 bases. The CDR3 has 13 residues. Germline V gene sequence: CDR1 MNHEY, CDR2 SMNVEV (reference sequence). The ends lost 6 bases at V and 6 bases at J; junction bases unmatched: 3.

This clone was found a few times. The V gene is TRBV2, the J gene TRBJ1-1, with D hard to call. V shed 6 bases and J shed 2 bases, with 16 bases lying between them. The germline V gene has CDR1 SNHLY and CDR2 FYNNEI. CDR3 length equals 15 residues. CDR3 bases: TGTGCCAGCAGCGATCCTGGAGGGAGCAACACTGAAGCTTTCTTT. Residues: CASSDPGGSNTEAFF.

This clone was seen once. The chain links TRBV7-9 to TRBJ2-7; TRBD1 matches at 8 bases. Trimming cost V 2 bases and J 4 bases; bases outside gene matches: 4. Germline assignment: CDR1 SEHNR and CDR2 FQNEAQ (reference sequence). The CDR3 is 14 residues long. CDR3 region: CASSLQGAHYEQYF. CDR3 sequence (DNA): TGTGCCAGCAGCTTACAGGGGGCGCATTACGAGCAGTACTTC.

V is TRBV27 and J is TRBJ2-7, with D tentatively TRBD2 (5 bases). Germline assignment: CDR1 MNHEY and CDR2 SMNVEV (reference sequence). Trimming took 3 bases from V and 2 from J, leaving 14 bases between them. The CDR3 totals 15 residues. DNA for the CDR3: TGTGCCAGCAGTTTCCTATTGGGAGCACCCTACGAGCAGTACTTC. Its translation is CASSFLLGAPYEQYF.

This clone counts as large. The chain uses TRBV5-4 and TRBJ1-1, with 7 bases fitting TRBD1. Germline values: CDR1 SGHNT, CDR2 YYREEE (reference sequence). The CDR3 consists of 15 residues. Losses at the gene ends were 0 bases for V and 3 bases for J; bases not matched to a gene: 5. The CDR3 loop is CASSLAVTGHTEAFF. The DNA of the CDR3 is TGTGCCAGCAGCTTGGCCGTGACAGGGCACACTGAAGCTTTCTTT.

The rearrangement uses TRBV27 and TRBJ1-2; 9 bases line up with TRBD1. The J segment lost 5 bases and the V segment lost 5 bases, leaving 12 bases of the junction unmatched. CDR3 length equals 16 residues. Germline assignment: CDR1 MNHEY and CDR2 SMNVEV (reference sequence). The CDR3 loop is CASSASGQGKYYGYTF. CDR3 DNA sequence: TGTGCCAGCAGTGCCTCGGGACAGGGAAAATATTATGGCTACACCTTC.

By share, this clone counts as large. The rearrangement links TRBV5-4 to TRBJ2-7; 7 bases line up with TRBD1. This CDR3 is built from 13 residues. J was trimmed by 5 bases and V by 5 bases; bases with no gene match: 7. Germline-derived CDR1 and CDR2 are SGHNT and YYREEE (reference sequence). This CDR3 reads CASRSDRADEQYF. CDR3 in DNA: TGTGCCAGCAGGTCTGACAGGGCTGACGAGCAGTACTTC. Full variable domain (rest looked up from reference TRBV5-4 and TRBJ2-7): ETGVTQSPTHLIKTRGQQVTLRCSSQSGHNTVSWYQQALGQGPQFIFQYYREEENGRGNFPPRFSGLQFPNYSSELNVNALELDDSALYLCASRSDRADEQYFGPGTRLTVT.

The genes are TRBV2 and TRBJ2-7; no clear D gene. Trimming left V 6 bases short and J 2 bases short, with 14 bases between. CDR1 is SNHLY and CDR2 is FYNNEI in the germline V gene. There are 14 residues in the CDR3. The CDR3 sequence: CASRSWPMPYEQYF. DNA of the CDR3: TGTGCCAGCAGAAGCTGGCCAATGCCCTACGAGCAGTACTTC. Using reference TRBV2 and TRBJ2-7 for the parts outside the CDR3, the full variable domain is EPEVTQTPSHQVTQMGQEVILRCVPISNHLYFYWYRQILGQKVEFLVSFYNNEISEKSEIFDDQFSVERPDGSNFTLKIRSTKLEDSAMYFCASRSWPMPYEQYFGPGTRLTVT.

The rearrangement links TRBV7-7 to TRBJ2-5; 11 bases agree with TRBD2. The CDR3 is 17 amino acids. Germline assignment: CDR1 SSHAT and CDR2 FNYEAQ (reference sequence). V shed 2 bases and J 5 bases; nucleotides not matched to a gene: 10. The CDR3 coding sequence is TGTGCCAGCAGCTTATTCCCGACTAGCGGGATGGGCGAGACCCAGTACTTC. It yields the protein CASSLFPTSGMGETQYF.